Described below is a single T cell receptor (beta chain) sequence and its context. No antigen is known for it. The PCR used 60 Vbeta and 13 Jbeta primers. The repertoire was sequenced with immunoSEQ multiplex PCR; TCRdb's copy has only in-frame clones and lacks some. This table has around 120,000 clones, 70% to 85% appearing once. The CDR3 is 16 residues long. Germline-derived CDR1 and CDR2 are MNHNS and SASEGT. This sample stems from a study of cytomegalovirus exposure and HLA in healthy donors. Study-level findings and limits: A list of approximately 160 TCR beta chains associated with cytomegalovirus was given.

Whereas donors were nominally healthy upon sampling, unrecorded immune exposures were probable. The rearrangement joins TRBV6-1 to TRBJ2-5, with TRBD2 matching 14 bases. Matching the DNA end better, TRBJ2-7 makes the J call doubtful. This TCR was recovered from a man aged 45-65 years in good health and CMV-seronegative. The sample taken for sequencing was PBMCs. CDR3 sequence reads: CASSEPGLAGVYEQYF. For the CDR3, the DNA is TGTGCCAGCAGTGAACCGGGACTAGCGGGGGTCTACGAGCAGTACTTC.